These 19 T cell receptor beta chains were all obtained from the same sample, sequenced in a study of multiple sclerosis patients with progressive multifocal leukoencephalopathy. Time point: more than five months of natalizumab therapy. Sequencing was performed with immunoSEQ multiplex PCR; in TCRdb, only in-frame clones are kept and a portion is missing. The sample has 25,000 to 35,000 clones, about nine tenths seen once; the top ten hold about 1.6%. The specimen comprised PBMCs, sampled from a patient treated with natalizumab. Every receptor here comes from a human donor with multiple sclerosis.

This clone occurred once. The J gene is TRBJ2-5, the V gene TRBV7-9, with TRBD2 identical over 15 bases. CDR1 SEHNR and CDR2 FQNEAQ come from the germline V gene (reference sequence). J was trimmed by 4 bases and V by 1 base; bases with no gene match: 4. The CDR3 runs 17 residues. CDR3 sequence (DNA): TGTGCCAGCAGCTTAGTAGGACTAGCGGGAGGGGGAGAGACCCAGTACTTC. Protein: CASSLVGLAGGGETQYF.

The CDR3 sequence: CASRPQGWSKDTQYF. The CDR3 bases are TGTGCCAGCAGACCACAGGGGTGGTCCAAAGATACGCAGTATTTT. The V gene is TRBV6-5, the J gene TRBJ2-3; 7 nucleotides line up with TRBD1. The germline V gene has CDR1 MNHEY and CDR2 SVGAGI. CDR3 length: 15 amino acids. V trimming: 6 bases; J trimming: 5 bases; junction bases outside the gene matches: 11.

The rearrangement uses TRBV5-1 and TRBJ1-2, with D perhaps matching TRBD1 (6 bases). CDR1 and CDR2 (germline): SGHRS, YFSETQ. This CDR3 comprises 13 residues. V shed 0 bases and J shed 6 bases, with 9 bases lying between them. The CDR3 coding sequence is TGCGCCAGCAGCTTGGCCGAGGGGGATGGCTACACCTTC. This gives the protein CASSLAEGDGYTF.

The chain uses TRBV10-3 and TRBJ1-1; TRBD1 matches at 7 bases. Germline CDR1 is ENHRY and CDR2 is SYGVKD. V lost 4 bases, J lost 4 bases, and 6 bases stayed unmatched. The CDR3 has 14 amino acids. CDR3 nucleotides: TGTGCCATCAGTGGTACAGGGGAGTCCACTGAAGCTTTCTTT. It codes for CAISGTGESTEAFF.

The chain uses TRBV28 and TRBJ2-6; unclear D gene. The germline gives CDR1 MDHEN, CDR2 SYDVKM. V was pared by 3 bases and J by 0 bases, with 6 bases between. The CDR3 spans 15 residues. In DNA, the CDR3 is TGTGCCAGCAGTTTGCCCCCCTCTGGGGCCAACGTCCTGACTTTC. This sequence encodes CASSLPPSGANVLTF.

This clone was found a few times. J is TRBJ2-2 and V is TRBV7-2; D is unresolved. Germline CDR1 SGHTA, CDR2 FQGNSA. Deletions cut 3 bases from V and 7 bases from J, with 3 bases between. The CDR3 length is 11 residues. This CDR3 reads CASSFGGELFF. The CDR3, as DNA: TGTGCCAGCAGCTTTGGCGGGGAGCTGTTTTTT. The full variable domain, rest sourced from reference TRBV7-2 and TRBJ2-2, is GAGVSQSPSNKVTEKGKDVELRCDPISGHTALYWYRQSLGQGLEFLIYFQGNSAPDKSGLPSDRFSAERTGGSVSTLTIQRTQQEDSAVYLCASSFGGELFFGEGSRLTVL.

The chain joins TRBV27 to TRBJ2-1; 11 bases are shared with TRBD2. The CDR3 contains 14 residues. The trim removed 3 bases at V and 8 bases at J, leaving 3 bases unmatched. Germline values: CDR1 MNHEY, CDR2 SMNVEV (reference sequence). The CDR3 DNA follows: TGTGCCAGCAGTTTGGTTAGCGGGAGGGATGAGCAGTTCTTC. It codes for CASSLVSGRDEQFF.

This clone was picked up one time. V and J are TRBV7-3 and TRBJ2-5; D ambiguous. CDR3 length: 13 residues. With 2 bases removed from V and 6 bases from J, the gap between germline ends came to 10 bases. Germline V gene sequence: CDR1 SGHTA, CDR2 FQGTGA. CDR3 DNA: TGTGCCAGCAGCTTAGTCTTTGGGCAGACCCAGTACTTC. It is translated as CASSLVFGQTQYF.

V gene TRBV7-9 combines with J gene TRBJ2-1; no firm D call. This CDR3 contains 12 residues. Looked up from germline, CDR1 is SEHNR and CDR2 is FQNEAQ (reference sequence). V lost 4 bases, J lost 6 bases, and 7 bases lay in between. Here the CDR3 DNA reads TGTGCCAGCAGCTCACGGGCCAATGAGCAGTTCTTC. This gives the protein CASSSRANEQFF.

This clone occurred once. The chain combines TRBV5-1 with TRBJ2-6; D gene unclear. Germline-derived CDR1 and CDR2 are SGHRS and YFSETQ. Trimming pared 0 bases from V and 4 bases from J, leaving 11 bases between. The CDR3 is made up of 16 amino acids. For the CDR3, the DNA is TGCGCCAGCAGCTTGGTCCCAGGCCTGGGGGCCAACGTCCTGACTTTC. It encodes CASSLVPGLGANVLTF.

As regards this clone: Within the sample, other DNA sequences also encode this same CDR3. The chain joins TRBV5-4 to TRBJ2-6; D unresolved. The germline gives CDR1 SGHNT, CDR2 YYREEE (reference sequence). The CDR3 totals 15 residues. V was clipped by 0 bases and J by 1 base, with 5 bases between them. The CDR3 spells CASSLGNSGANVLTF. The CDR3 DNA sequence: TGTGCCAGCAGCTTGGGTAATTCTGGGGCCAACGTCCTGACTTTC. Based on the CDR3 plus reference TRBV5-4 and TRBJ2-6, the full variable domain is ETGVTQSPTHLIKTRGQQVTLRCSSQSGHNTVSWYQQALGQGPQFIFQYYREEENGRGNFPPRFSGLQFPNYSSELNVNALELDDSALYLCASSLGNSGANVLTFGAGSRLTVL.

The rearrangement links TRBV27 to TRBJ2-1, with 14 bases fitting TRBD2. Trimming at V came to 5 bases and at J to 6 bases, leaving 6 bases not matched to a gene. Germline V gives CDR1 MNHEY, CDR2 SMNVEV (reference sequence). The CDR3 runs to 16 residues. CDR3 bases: TGTGCCAGCAGTCCCCGACTAGCGGGAGGGGGCAATGAGCAGTTCTTC. Residues: CASSPRLAGGGNEQFF.

The chain uses TRBV28 and TRBJ2-5; TRBD1 might be the D (6 bases). Gene TRBJ2-7 matches the end of the DNA better, so the J call may be wrong. The CDR3 runs 17 residues. Germline CDR1 and CDR2: MDHEN and SYDVKM. CDR3 region: CASSFPWTVPSSYEQYF. CDR3 DNA sequence: TGTGCCAGCAGTTTTCCCTGGACAGTACCGAGCTCCTACGAGCAGTACTTC.

The gene calls are TRBV7-9 and TRBJ2-2; 13 bases map to TRBD2. In germline, CDR1 is SEHNR, CDR2 FQNEAQ (reference sequence). Trimming took 5 bases from V and 5 from J; bases not matched to a gene: 5. This CDR3 is built from 16 residues. The CDR3: CASSPGTSGITGELFF. CDR3 DNA sequence: TGTGCCAGCAGCCCCGGGACTAGCGGGATTACCGGGGAGCTGTTTTTT.

This clone appeared once. This chain connects TRBV5-4 to TRBJ2-1, with D hard to call. The ends were cut back, 1 base at V and 10 bases at J, with 9 bases in the middle. Germline V CDR1 and CDR2: SGHNT, YYREEE (reference sequence). The CDR3 has 12 amino acids. The CDR3 DNA follows: TGTGCCAGCAGCTTGCTGTTGCTAGAGCAGTTCTTC. The encoded protein is CASSLLLLEQFF.

The chain employs TRBV23-1 and TRBJ2-7; the D is unclear. TRBV23-1 has ORF status, its function being uncertain. V was pared by 11 bases and J by 0 bases, with 11 bases between. There are 12 residues in the CDR3. The CDR3 DNA is TGCGCCTGCGCCCAGGACTCCTACGAGCAGTACTTC. Amino acids: CACAQDSYEQYF.

The rearrangement uses TRBV2 and TRBJ2-4; TRBD2 aligns across 11 bases. The CDR3 is 16 amino acids. From germline, CDR1 is SNHLY and CDR2 FYNNEI. V trimming: 6 bases; J trimming: 6 bases; junction bases outside the gene matches: 10. CDR3 region: CASRGTSGSSGNIQYF. The CDR3 DNA follows: TGTGCCAGCAGGGGTACTAGCGGGAGTTCGGGAAACATTCAGTACTTC.

J is TRBJ2-1 and V is TRBV7-9; a weak D match, TRBD2 (6 bases). V was clipped by 4 bases and J by 7 bases, with 17 bases between them. From germline, CDR1 is SEHNR and CDR2 FQNEAQ (reference sequence). This CDR3 has 15 residues. CDR3 amino acids: CASSSSSGVGNEQFF. The CDR3 nucleotides read TGTGCCAGCAGCTCATCTTCGGGAGTAGGAAATGAGCAGTTCTTC.

The V call is TRBV10-1, the J call TRBJ1-5, with D possibly TRBD1 on 6 matching bases. This CDR3 region has 16 residues. With 7 bases removed from V and 1 base from J, the gap between germline ends came to 17 bases. Germline assignment: CDR1 WNHNN and CDR2 SYGVQD (reference sequence). The chain's CDR3 is CASTPYNRESNQPQHF. CDR3 DNA: TGCGCCAGCACCCCATATAACAGGGAGAGCAATCAGCCCCAGCATTTT.